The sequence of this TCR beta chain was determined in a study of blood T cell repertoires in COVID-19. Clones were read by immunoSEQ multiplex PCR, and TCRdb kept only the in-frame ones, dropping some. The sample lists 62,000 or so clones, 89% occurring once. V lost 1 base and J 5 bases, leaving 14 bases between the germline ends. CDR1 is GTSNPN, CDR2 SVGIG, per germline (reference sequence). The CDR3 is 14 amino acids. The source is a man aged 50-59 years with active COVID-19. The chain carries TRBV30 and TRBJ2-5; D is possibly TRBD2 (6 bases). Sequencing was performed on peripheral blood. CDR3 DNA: TGTGCCTGGAGTGGAGCGGGCGCATTTGAGACCCAGTACTTC. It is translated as CAWSGAGAFETQYF. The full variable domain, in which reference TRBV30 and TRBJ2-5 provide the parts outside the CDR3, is SQTIHQWPATLVQPVGSPLSLECTVEGTSNPNLYWYRQAAGRGLQLLFYSVGIGQISSEVPQNLSASRPQDRQFILSSKKLLLSDSGFYLCAWSGAGAFETQYFGPGTRLLVL.